This entry features one TCR beta chain sequence. Antigen specificity is unknown. These data belong to a study of a mutant IDH1 vaccine in newly diagnosed glioma. About the study: Following radiotherapy alone, or alongside temozolomide cycles, vaccination was started after an interval of 4-6 weeks. Every participant had undergone radiotherapy, temozolomide, or both before, and most underwent both.

The protocol was immunoSEQ multiplex PCR, while the TCRdb copy is restricted to in-frame clones and leaves out a portion. In the table there are roughly 30,000 clones, roughly four fifths of which are singletons. Time point in this sample: week 47, end of study. Doses comprised 300 ug of mutant IDH1 20-mer peptide each, plus topical imiquimod. Those who donated had recent WHO grade 3 or 4 IDH1-mutant, ATRX-lost astrocytomas. The CDR3 extends over 16 amino acids. The V gene's germline CDR1 is SNHLY and CDR2 FYNNEI. Trimming stripped 7 bases from V and 2 bases from J, with 19 bases between. This material consisted of PBMCs, taken from a glioma patient whose treatment included an IDH1 peptide vaccine. V and J are TRBV2 and TRBJ2-3; possibly TRBD2 for D (6 bases). This TCR came from a man aged 25-45 years with glioma. The CDR3 loop is CASTYTWEAHTDTQYF. Here the CDR3 DNA reads TGTGCCAGCACCTACACATGGGAGGCCCACACAGATACGCAGTATTTT.